This is a list of T cell receptor beta chains from one sample in a study of cytomegalovirus exposure and HLA in healthy donors. This table comes from immunoSEQ multiplex PCR, and its TCRdb copy is limited to in-frame clones, with some not included. The sample carries approximately 91,000 clones, under 75% recorded once. The sequencing input was PBMCs. All receptors derive from a female donor in good health and CMV-seronegative. CDR3s include the opening cysteine and the closing phenylalanine or tryptophan. D genes are given only for firm matches. The size field is filled for only some rows; it gives once, few, many or a size class.

D gene: TRBD2; V gene: TRBV28; clone size: few; J gene: TRBJ2-7; CDR3 protein: CASSLLSSGSREQYF; CDR3 DNA: TGTGCCAGCAGTTTATTGTCTAGCGGGAGTCGCGAGCAGTACTTC
D gene: NA; V gene: TRBV28; clone size: NA; J gene: TRBJ2-1; CDR3 protein: CASSFRDEQFF; CDR3 DNA: TGTGCCAGCAGTTTCAGGGATGAGCAGTTCTTC
D gene: TRBD2; V gene: TRBV5-4; clone size: few; J gene: TRBJ2-3; CDR3 protein: CASSLVAGGSTDTQYF; CDR3 DNA: TGTGCCAGCAGCTTAGTAGCGGGGGGTTCCACAGATACGCAGTATTTT
D gene: NA; V gene: TRBV6-5; clone size: few; J gene: TRBJ2-7; CDR3 protein: CASSYDSRNYEQYF; CDR3 DNA: TGTGCCAGCAGTTACGACAGCCGGAACTACGAGCAGTACTTC
D gene: TRBD1; V gene: TRBV5-1; clone size: NA; J gene: TRBJ2-3; CDR3 protein: CASSLFGTGITDTQYF; CDR3 DNA: TGCGCCAGCAGCTTGTTTGGGACAGGGATAACAGATACGCAGTATTTT
D gene: NA; V gene: TRBV19; clone size: NA; J gene: TRBJ1-1; CDR3 protein: CASSIGSRGNTEAFF; CDR3 DNA: TGTGCCAGTAGTATAGGTAGCAGGGGGAACACTGAAGCTTTCTTT
D gene: NA; V gene: TRBV20-1; clone size: NA; J gene: TRBJ2-7; CDR3 protein: CSARVTGEQYF; CDR3 DNA: TGCAGTGCTAGGGTGACGGGAGAGCAGTACTTC
D gene: TRBD2; V gene: TRBV5-4; clone size: NA; J gene: TRBJ2-1; CDR3 protein: CASSFRTSGSVNEQFF; CDR3 DNA: TGTGCCAGCAGCTTTCGGACTAGCGGGAGTGTCAATGAGCAGTTCTTC
D gene: TRBD2; V gene: TRBV4-3; clone size: NA; J gene: TRBJ2-3; CDR3 protein: CASRGLAKRYF; CDR3 DNA: TGCGCCAGCAGGGGACTAGCTAAGCGGTATTTT
D gene: TRBD1; V gene: TRBV4-2; clone size: NA; J gene: TRBJ2-5; CDR3 protein: CASSHEAGTGFETQYF; CDR3 DNA: TGTGCCAGCAGCCACGAAGCCGGGACAGGCTTCGAGACCCAGTACTTC
D gene: NA; V gene: TRBV30; clone size: NA; J gene: TRBJ1-5; CDR3 protein: CAWSGGGGSSNQPQHF; CDR3 DNA: TGTGCCTGGAGTGGCGGCGGGGGTAGTAGCAATCAGCCCCAGCATTTT
D gene: NA; V gene: TRBV30; clone size: NA; J gene: TRBJ1-2; CDR3 protein: CAWRIQGTDGYTF; CDR3 DNA: TGTGCCTGGAGAATTCAGGGTACGGATGGCTACACCTTC
D gene: TRBD2; V gene: TRBV5-6; clone size: NA; J gene: TRBJ2-7; CDR3 protein: CASSLGDASGSYEQYF; CDR3 DNA: TGTGCCAGCAGCCTTGGGGATGCTAGCGGTTCCTACGAGCAGTACTTC
D gene: NA; V gene: TRBV6-5; clone size: NA; J gene: TRBJ1-2; CDR3 protein: CASRDQQARRYTF; CDR3 DNA: TGTGCCAGCAGAGACCAGCAAGCGCGGCGGTACACCTTC
D gene: TRBD1; V gene: TRBV7-2; clone size: NA; J gene: TRBJ2-3; CDR3 protein: CASSLGGTGTDTQYF; CDR3 DNA: TGTGCCAGCAGCTTAGGGGGGACAGGGACAGATACGCAGTATTTT
D gene: TRBD1; V gene: TRBV7-3; clone size: NA; J gene: TRBJ2-7; CDR3 protein: CASSQTGAGEQYF; CDR3 DNA: TGTGCCAGCAGCCAGACAGGGGCGGGGGAGCAGTACTTC
D gene: NA; V gene: TRBV5-1; clone size: NA; J gene: TRBJ1-2; CDR3 protein: CASSQGSYYGYTF; CDR3 DNA: TGCGCCAGCAGCCAGGGTAGTTACTATGGCTACACCTTC
D gene: TRBD2; V gene: TRBV19; clone size: once; J gene: TRBJ2-2; CDR3 protein: CASSRWPAGGGTGELFF; CDR3 DNA: TGTGCCAGTAGTCGCTGGCCAGCGGGAGGTGGGACCGGGGAGCTGTTTTTT
D gene: NA; V gene: TRBV29-1; clone size: NA; J gene: TRBJ2-1; CDR3 protein: CSVVRDEQFF; CDR3 DNA: TGCAGCGTTGTCAGGGATGAGCAGTTCTTC
D gene: TRBD2; V gene: TRBV27; clone size: NA; J gene: TRBJ2-7; CDR3 protein: CASSLLSGGYEQYF; CDR3 DNA: TGTGCCAGCAGTTTATTAAGCGGGGGCTACGAGCAGTACTTC
D gene: NA; V gene: TRBV5-1; clone size: NA; J gene: TRBJ2-1; CDR3 protein: CASSSPGVNEQFF; CDR3 DNA: TGCGCCAGCAGCTCTCCAGGGGTTAATGAGCAGTTCTTC
D gene: NA; V gene: TRBV4-1; clone size: NA; J gene: TRBJ1-3; CDR3 protein: CASSQDPPLQGHSGNTIYF; CDR3 DNA: TGCGCCAGCAGCCAAGACCCCCCCCTTCAGGGACACTCTGGAAACACCATATATTTT
D gene: NA; V gene: TRBV2; clone size: NA; J gene: TRBJ2-5; CDR3 protein: CASSERRTQETQYF; CDR3 DNA: TGTGCCAGCAGTGAGCGGAGGACCCAAGAGACCCAGTACTTC
D gene: NA; V gene: TRBV5-1; clone size: once; J gene: TRBJ1-1; CDR3 protein: CASSLKQGEITEAFF; CDR3 DNA: TGCGCCAGCAGCTTGAAGCAGGGCGAAATCACTGAAGCTTTCTTT
D gene: TRBD2; V gene: TRBV19; clone size: NA; J gene: TRBJ2-1; CDR3 protein: CASSIGGGYNEQFF; CDR3 DNA: TGTGCCAGTAGTATCGGCGGGGGCTACAATGAGCAGTTCTTC
D gene: NA; V gene: TRBV7-7; clone size: NA; J gene: TRBJ2-7; CDR3 protein: CASNLGGRGPYEQYF; CDR3 DNA: TGTGCTAGCAACCTTGGAGGCAGGGGCCCCTACGAGCAGTACTTC
D gene: NA; V gene: TRBV6-7; clone size: NA; J gene: TRBJ2-7; CDR3 protein: CASIDSLYTYEQYF; CDR3 DNA: TGTGCCAGCATTGACAGCCTATACACCTACGAGCAGTACTTC
D gene: TRBD1; V gene: TRBV28; clone size: few; J gene: TRBJ2-6; CDR3 protein: CASSLGQGTHSGANVLTF; CDR3 DNA: TGTGCCAGCAGTTTAGGACAGGGGACCCACTCTGGGGCCAACGTCCTGACTTTC
D gene: TRBD1; V gene: TRBV2; clone size: NA; J gene: TRBJ2-5; CDR3 protein: CASKDRGQETQYF; CDR3 DNA: TGTGCCAGCAAAGACAGGGGGCAAGAGACCCAGTACTTC
D gene: NA; V gene: TRBV30; clone size: NA; J gene: TRBJ2-5; CDR3 protein: CAWKIEYQETQYF; CDR3 DNA: TGTGCCTGGAAAATAGAGTACCAAGAGACCCAGTACTTC
D gene: TRBD1; V gene: TRBV12-5; clone size: NA; J gene: TRBJ1-2; CDR3 protein: CASGGTGGGYTF; CDR3 DNA: TGTGCTAGTGGTGGGACAGGCGGGGGCTACACCTTC
D gene: NA; V gene: TRBV27; clone size: NA; J gene: TRBJ1-3; CDR3 protein: CASRDLSGNTIYF; CDR3 DNA: TGTGCCAGCAGGGACTTGTCTGGAAACACCATATATTTT
D gene: TRBD2; V gene: TRBV5-1; clone size: few; J gene: TRBJ2-7; CDR3 protein: CASSLEGLAYEQYF; CDR3 DNA: TGCGCCAGCAGCTTGGAGGGACTAGCCTACGAGCAGTACTTC
D gene: NA; V gene: TRBV19; clone size: NA; J gene: TRBJ1-6; CDR3 protein: CASSLFQGWINSPLHF; CDR3 DNA: TGTGCCAGTAGTCTATTCCAGGGGTGGATCAATTCACCCCTCCACTTT
D gene: TRBD2; V gene: TRBV9; clone size: NA; J gene: TRBJ2-2; CDR3 protein: CASSVGIRRGGPGELFF; CDR3 DNA: TGTGCCAGCAGCGTAGGGATAAGGCGGGGGGGCCCCGGGGAGCTGTTTTTT